The text below deals with one TCR beta chain. Its target is unknown. CDR3 length: 14 residues. Trimming took off 3 bases at V and 1 base at J, with 6 bases between the two ends. In germline, CDR1 is SGHAT, CDR2 FQNNGV. The source of the sample is a study of T cells in localized non-small cell lung cancer. Findings of the study overall: Exceeding tumor, uninvolved adjacent lung had the highest T cell clonality.

Data came from immunoSEQ multiplex PCR; TCRdb stores just in-frame clones and leaves some out. The table lists around 33,000 clones, about four fifths of them singletons. Here the sequenced sample was peripheral blood, taken before any cancer treatment. J is TRBJ2-2 and V is TRBV11-2; no reliable D call. The TCR sequence derives from a male donor older than 55 with stage III squamous cell lung carcinoma. CDR3 sequence reads: CASSFLMNTGELFF. CDR3 coding DNA: TGTGCCAGCAGCTTTTTAATGAACACCGGGGAGCTGTTTTTT.